The T cell receptor (beta chain) under discussion was sequenced for a study of T cell responses to AZD1222 COVID-19 vaccine. Generated by immunoSEQ multiplex PCR, the TCRdb table keeps only in-frame clones and is missing some. Of 150,000 to 160,000 clones listed, approximately 86% are singletons. Remarks on this clone: Its cognate antigen is unknown.

After removal of 0 bases from V and 3 bases from J, the junction contained 4 bases not matched to a gene. The CDR3 sequence is 15 residues long. Germline V gene lookup returns CDR1 LGHNA and CDR2 YSLEER. Study outcomes and limitations: With two AZD1222 doses given, Spike-specific TCR breadth and depth both rose.

The clonotype comes from an adult who had recovered from COVID-19. The sequences come from peripheral blood, collected after recovery from COVID-19. This chain joins TRBV4-3 and TRBJ1-2; 7 nucleotides align to TRBD1. CDR3 sequence (DNA): TGCGCCAGCAGCCAAGACACAGGGGAGGACTATGGCTACACCTTC. Translated: CASSQDTGEDYGYTF.